These T cell receptor beta chains were read from a single sample in a study of radiotherapy plus CTLA-4 blockade in lung cancer. Sequenced by immunoSEQ multiplex PCR; TCRdb stores in-frame clones only, minus some. The sample records 60,000 to 85,000 clones, roughly 86% being singletons. The sequenced sample was peripheral blood, obtained from a patient treated with radiotherapy plus ipilimumab. The receptors were sampled from a human donor with non-small cell lung cancer who had stable disease on radiotherapy plus ipilimumab. The CDR3 runs from the conserved cysteine through the conserved F or W. A D gene is named only where the DNA matches it firmly.

d_gene,v_gene,j_gene,CDR3aa,CDR3nt
.,TRBV2,TRBJ1-2,CASLEATANYGYTF,TGTGCCAGTCTGGAGGCGACAGCTAACTATGGCTACACCTTC
TRBD2,TRBV5-1,TRBJ2-2,CASSLDPSGRVGNTGELFF,TGCGCCAGCAGCCTCGACCCTAGCGGGAGGGTCGGGAACACCGGGGAGCTGTTTTTT
TRBD2,TRBV2,TRBJ2-5,CASSLAGTNQETQYF,TGTGCCAGCAGTTTAGCGGGGACTAACCAAGAGACCCAGTACTTC
.,TRBV4-2,TRBJ2-2,CASSQEVGALTGELFF,TGTGCCAGCAGCCAAGAGGTCGGGGCTCTCACCGGGGAGCTGTTTTTT
.,TRBV14,TRBJ1-2,CASSQEPYYGYTF,TGTGCCAGCAGCCAAGAACCGTATTATGGCTACACCTTC
.,TRBV5-4,TRBJ1-4,CASSSKSATNEKLFF,TGTGCCAGCAGCTCTAAGTCTGCAACTAATGAAAAACTGTTTTTT
.,TRBV5-3,TRBJ1-5,CASSLWGPSNQPQHF,TGTGCCAGCAGCTTGTGGGGGCCTAGCAATCAGCCCCAGCATTTT
.,TRBV5-1,TRBJ2-7,CASSLRTGSYEQYF,TGCGCCAGCAGCTTGCGCACAGGTAGCTACGAGCAGTACTTC
.,TRBV6-6,TRBJ2-5,CASSYSKGFGQETQYF,TGTGCCAGCAGTTATAGTAAGGGGTTTGGGCAAGAGACCCAGTACTTC
TRBD1,TRBV6-6,TRBJ1-1,CASQSGGAGTEAFF,TGTGCCAGCCAATCAGGGGGCGCTGGCACTGAAGCTTTCTTT